This TCR beta chain was found in a study of CD8 T cells in ankylosing spondylitis. Construction of TCR beta libraries was performed using quantitative 5'-RACE with molecular barcodes. Each CDR3 protein gets one entry after TCRdb re-called the 5' RACE reads with MiXCR. In the table there are 670,000 or so distinct CDR3 sequences, 15% to 20% of which are singletons. This clonotype was counted a few times. Its antigen is not identified. Study-wide points: Researchers reportedly found disease-linked clones significantly enriched in matched ankylosing spondylitis synovial fluid. What appeared characteristic of ankylosing spondylitis blood was a TCR beta motif of seven to nine highly homologous variants. Previous work reported some of these motif variants in the synovial fluid and blood of reactive arthritis.

The germline V gene has CDR1 SGHKS and CDR2 YYEKEE (reference sequence). This CDR3 comprises 15 residues. V was pared by 4 bases and J by 0 bases, with 14 bases between. The sequenced sample consisted of blood, either unsorted or a sorted T cell fraction (not recorded which). This sequence joins TRBV5-5 and TRBJ2-7, with D perhaps matching TRBD1 (5 bases). This clonotype was obtained from a male donor with ankylosing spondylitis. CDR3 sequence: CASSRQQVSSYEQYF. CDR3 DNA sequence: TGTGCCAGCAGCCGGCAACAGGTCAGCTCCTACGAGCAGTACTTC.